The 20 T cell receptor beta chains listed next were all sequenced from one sample in a study of shared T cell receptors in the human thymus. Method: immunoSEQ multiplex PCR; TCRdb's copy keeps in-frame clones and lacks some. The sample lists 700,000 or so clones, over 75% occurring once. The sample was also reused in another study, on human thymus T cells.

Input material: thymocytes. The receptors here all came from a girl under three years old with a congenital heart defect.

As DNA, the CDR3 is TGTGCCAGCAGTGAGCCTCCCTTGACAGGGTATGGCTACACCTTC. Amino acids: CASSEPPLTGYGYTF. The chain has TRBV6-1 and TRBJ1-2; TRBD1 matches at 7 bases. Germline V gives CDR1 MNHNS, CDR2 SASEGT. The CDR3 is 15 residues long. The ends lost 3 bases at V and 5 bases at J; junction bases unmatched: 9.

The CDR3 DNA sequence: TGTGCCAGCAGCTTAGGACGGAGCTACACTGAAGCTTTCTTT. It specifies CASSLGRSYTEAFF. V and J are TRBV11-1 and TRBJ1-1; D remains unclear. Germline CDR1 is SGHAT and CDR2 is FQDESV (reference sequence). The ends were cut back, 1 base at V and 3 bases at J, with 9 bases in the middle. The CDR3 has 14 residues.

The chain combines TRBV18 with TRBJ1-2; 9 bases map to TRBD1. The CDR3 length is 14 residues. Trimming removed 3 bases from V and 8 bases from J; junction bases left unmatched: 7. Germline CDR1 KGHSH, CDR2 LQKENI. The CDR3: CASSPTTGQGGYTF. In DNA, the CDR3 is TGTGCCAGCTCACCGACGACGGGACAGGGAGGCTACACCTTC. The full variable domain, completed using reference TRBV18 and TRBJ1-2, is NAGVMQNPRHLVRRRGQEARLRCSPMKGHSHVYWYRQLPEEGLKFMVYLQKENIIDESGMPKERFSAEFPKEGPSILRIQQVVRGDSAAYFCASSPTTGQGGYTFGSGTRLTVV.

The chain has TRBV7-9 and TRBJ2-5; TRBD2 matches 8 bases. Losses at the gene ends were 6 bases for V and 0 bases for J; bases not matched to a gene: 6. The CDR3 is 15 amino acids. The germline V gene encodes CDR1 SEHNR and CDR2 FQNEAQ (reference sequence). The CDR3 coding sequence is TGTGCCAGCAGGATGGCGGGGGGCCACCAAGAGACCCAGTACTTC. Encoded protein: CASRMAGGHQETQYF.

The CDR3 loop reads CASRIAGDSTDTQYF. The CDR3 DNA sequence: TGTGCCAGCCGAATAGCGGGGGATAGCACAGATACGCAGTATTTT. The chain combines TRBV25-1 with TRBJ2-3; 9 bases match TRBD2. V dropped 8 bases and J dropped 0; count of bases not matched to a gene: 6. Germline-derived CDR1 and CDR2 are MGHDK and SYGVNS. The CDR3 runs 15 residues.

The rearrangement joins TRBV13 to TRBJ2-2; 8 nucleotides line up with TRBD1. This CDR3 is built from 18 residues. J was trimmed by 6 bases and V by 4 bases; bases with no gene match: 16. Germline V lookup: CDR1 PRHDT, CDR2 FYEKMQ (reference sequence). CDR3 amino acids: CASSSEGDRGPGSGELFF. For the CDR3, the DNA is TGTGCCAGCAGCTCCGAGGGAGACAGGGGACCTGGATCCGGGGAGCTGTTTTTT.

The chain links TRBV6-5 to TRBJ1-2; no clear D gene. The CDR3 extends over 14 amino acids. CDR1 is MNHEY, CDR2 SVGAGI, per germline. Deletions cut 6 bases from V and 4 bases from J, with 15 bases between. The CDR3 nucleotides are TGTGCCAGCAGCTTGAGGTTCGGAGTCTATGGCTACACCTTC. Residues: CASSLRFGVYGYTF.

The V gene is TRBV14, the J gene TRBJ1-1; possibly TRBD1 for D (6 bases). CDR3 length equals 15 residues. Trimming left V 4 bases short and J 1 base short, with 13 bases between. The V gene's germline CDR1 is SGHDN and CDR2 FVKESK. The CDR3 region has the DNA TGTGCCAGCAGCCTCTGGACAGAATGGAACACTGAAGCTTTCTTT. It specifies CASSLWTEWNTEAFF.

The chain is built from TRBV14 and TRBJ2-7; 8 bases fit TRBD1. Germline V gives CDR1 SGHDN, CDR2 FVKESK. J lost 1 base, V lost 0 bases, and 8 bases had no gene match. The CDR3 totals 17 residues. The CDR3 coding sequence is TGTGCCAGCAGCCAAGACCCCCCGGGACAGGAGTCCTACGAGCAGTACTTC. The encoded protein is CASSQDPPGQESYEQYF.

V gene TRBV7-2 combines with J gene TRBJ1-2, with 7 bases that match TRBD1. Germline assignment: CDR1 SGHTA and CDR2 FQGNSA. V lost 1 base to trimming and J lost 8 bases; unmatched junction nucleotides: 10. This CDR3 contains 15 residues. Written as DNA, the CDR3 is TGTGCCAGCAGCTTAGGAATCGGACTGACAGGGGGCTACACCTTC. It encodes CASSLGIGLTGGYTF.

The CDR3 protein is CASSIRGGAGTEAFF. Written as DNA, the CDR3 is TGTGCCAGTAGTATAAGGGGGGGCGCGGGCACTGAAGCTTTCTTT. This chain joins TRBV19 and TRBJ1-1; D may be TRBD1 (6 bases). This CDR3 is built from 15 residues. CDR1 LNHDA and CDR2 SQIVND come from the germline V gene (reference sequence). V was trimmed by 2 bases and J by 4 bases, leaving 14 bases between them.

V and J are TRBV5-6 and TRBJ2-1; 7 bases line up with TRBD1. The CDR3 consists of 14 residues. Germline V gene data show CDR1 as SGHDT and CDR2 as YYEEEE. The V segment lost 4 bases and the J segment 4 bases; nucleotides outside the gene matches: 5. The CDR3 loop reads CASSRGQVYNEQFF. CDR3 DNA sequence: TGTGCCAGCAGCCGCGGACAGGTTTACAATGAGCAGTTCTTC.

As concerns this clone: Within the sample, other DNA sequences also encode this same CDR3. In nucleotides, the CDR3 is TGCGCCAGCAGCACGACGGGACAGCCGCCCGAGAATGAGCAGTTCTTC. Amino acids: CASSTTGQPPENEQFF. This rearrangement joins TRBV5-1 to TRBJ2-1; TRBD1 aligns across 7 bases. V dropped 4 bases and J dropped 7; count of bases not matched to a gene: 14. Germline V lookup: CDR1 SGHRS, CDR2 YFSETQ. The CDR3 sequence is 16 residues long.

The chain combines TRBV18 with TRBJ2-7; 8 bases match TRBD1. This CDR3 region has 16 residues. Germline CDR1 is KGHSH and CDR2 is LQKENI. With 4 bases clipped from V and 6 bases from J, the junction kept 14 bases outside the gene matches. The CDR3 region is CASSHTTGERPREQYF. CDR3 DNA: TGTGCCAGCTCACACACGACAGGGGAGAGACCTCGCGAGCAGTACTTC.

CDR3 in amino acids: CASSDGTGAPETQYF. In nucleotides, the CDR3 is TGTGCCAGCAGTGACGGCACAGGGGCTCCAGAGACCCAGTACTTC. The chain links TRBV25-1 to TRBJ2-5; 7 nucleotides align to TRBD1. V gave up 3 bases and J gave up 4 bases; unmatched junction bases: 8. Germline assignment: CDR1 MGHDK and CDR2 SYGVNS. The CDR3 runs 15 residues.

The V gene is TRBV4-3, the J gene TRBJ2-1, with 11 bases lining up with TRBD2. CDR1 and CDR2 (germline): LGHNA, YSLEER. The CDR3 has 21 residues. V shed 2 bases and J 3 bases; nucleotides not matched to a gene: 18. In DNA form, the CDR3 reads TGCGCCAGCAGCCAATCTCCCCTAGCGGGGGGCTCCACACTACGCTACAATGAGCAGTTCTTC. This encodes CASSQSPLAGGSTLRYNEQFF.

The CDR3 sequence: CASSNTRLAGGPAGPDTQYF. The CDR3 DNA reads TGTGCCAGCAGCAACACGAGACTAGCGGGGGGGCCTGCTGGCCCAGATACGCAGTATTTT. The J gene is TRBJ2-3, the V gene TRBV5-4; 14 bases agree with TRBD2. Germline CDR1 is SGHNT and CDR2 is YYREEE (reference sequence). This CDR3 spans 20 amino acids. V lost 4 bases to trimming and J lost 4 bases; unmatched junction nucleotides: 17. The variable domain in full, completed from reference TRBV5-4 and TRBJ2-3, reads ETGVTQSPTHLIKTRGQQVTLRCSSQSGHNTVSWYQQALGQGPQFIFQYYREEENGRGNFPPRFSGLQFPNYSSELNVNALELDDSALYLCASSNTRLAGGPAGPDTQYFGPGTRLTVL.

This chain joins TRBV28 and TRBJ1-5, with 8 nucleotides matching TRBD1. J lost 0 bases, V lost 3 bases, and 4 bases had no gene match. This CDR3 spans 16 amino acids. The germline V gene encodes CDR1 MDHEN and CDR2 SYDVKM. CDR3 DNA: TGTGCCAGCAGTTTGACAGGGGTTGATAGCAATCAGCCCCAGCATTTT. Translation gives CASSLTGVDSNQPQHF. The full variable domain, its missing parts supplied by reference TRBV28 and TRBJ1-5, is DVKVTQSSRYLVKRTGEKVFLECVQDMDHENMFWYRQDPGLGLRLIYFSYDVKMKEKGDIPEGYSVSREKKERFSLILESASTNQTSMYLCASSLTGVDSNQPQHFGDGTRLSIL.

CDR3 region: CASSLRPSGPQHF. The CDR3 DNA follows: TGCGCCAGCAGCTTGCGACCTAGCGGTCCCCAGCATTTT. This chain links TRBV5-1 with TRBJ1-5, with D uncertain. This CDR3 spans 13 amino acids. Germline V lookup: CDR1 SGHRS, CDR2 YFSETQ. V shed 1 base and J shed 10 bases, with 12 bases lying between them.

The chain combines TRBV9 with TRBJ1-1, with a tentative D call TRBD1 (5 bases). The CDR3 covers 18 residues. Germline V gene lookup returns CDR1 SGDLS and CDR2 YYNGEE. V lost 3 bases, J lost 7 bases, and 28 bases lay in between. The CDR3 DNA is TGTGCCAGCAGCGCCGGAAGGGGCCTTGGTTTCGGACGGCGTGAAGCTTTCTTT. Translating gives CASSAGRGLGFGRREAFF.